This section outlines one T cell receptor (beta chain) sequence together with its context. These data are taken from a study of blood T cell repertoires in COVID-19. Assay: immunoSEQ multiplex PCR; the TCRdb copy retains only in-frame clones and omits some. The repertoire holds a few hundred thousand clones, with approximately 90% as singletons. Germline trimming cut 5 bases from V and 5 bases from J; bases unmatched to any gene: 13. The CDR3 has 16 amino acids. Germline lookup yields CDR1 SGHTA and CDR2 FQGTGA. The V call is TRBV7-3, the J call TRBJ2-5; TRBD2 matches at 8 bases. The receptor's source is a woman aged 40 to 50 with acute COVID-19. Sequenced input: PBMCs or T cells enriched from blood (not recorded which). CDR3 bases: TGTGCCAGCAGCCCCCAGGCCATAGCGGGACGGGAGACCCAGTACTTC. Amino acid sequence: CASSPQAIAGRETQYF.